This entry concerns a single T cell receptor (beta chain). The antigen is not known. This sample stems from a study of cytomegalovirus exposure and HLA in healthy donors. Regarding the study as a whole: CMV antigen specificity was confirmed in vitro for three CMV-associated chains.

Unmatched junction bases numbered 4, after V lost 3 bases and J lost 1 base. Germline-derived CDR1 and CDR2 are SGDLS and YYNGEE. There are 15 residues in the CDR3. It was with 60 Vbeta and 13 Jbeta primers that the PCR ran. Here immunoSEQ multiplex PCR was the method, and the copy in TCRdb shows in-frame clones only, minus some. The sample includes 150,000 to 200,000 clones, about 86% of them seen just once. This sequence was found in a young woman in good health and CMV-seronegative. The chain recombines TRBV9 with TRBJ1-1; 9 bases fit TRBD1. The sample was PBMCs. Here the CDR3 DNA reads TGTGCCAGCAGCGCGGGACAGGGAGGGAACACTGAAGCTTTCTTT. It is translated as CASSAGQGGNTEAFF.